The 5 T cell receptor beta chains reported below all come from one sample, sequenced in a study of CD8+CD57+ T cells in acquired aplastic anemia. Those patients picked for sequencing had displayed CD8+CD57+ cell expansion on flow cytometry. Investigators profiled TCR beta VDJ and CDR3 from genomic DNA template. TCRdb reanalysed the reads using MiXCR and keeps one entry per CDR3 protein. The data contain some 140,000 distinct CDR3 sequences, around half of them singletons. Sequencing was done on a sample of sorted CD4+, CD8+, or CD8+CD57+ T cells (not recorded which) from PBMCs. The receptor source for this set is a human donor with aplastic anemia.

This clonotype came up a few times. The rearrangement joins TRBV24-1 to TRBJ2-3, with 9 positions matching TRBD2. The J segment lost 0 bases and the V segment lost 3 bases, leaving 3 bases of the junction unmatched. The CDR3 is made up of 16 amino acids. Germline CDR1 and CDR2: KGHDR and SFDVKD. The CDR3 bases are TGTGCCACCAGTGATGCTAGCGGGGTCAGCACAGATACGCAGTATTTT. Translation gives CATSDASGVSTDTQYF.

The CDR3 sequence is CASSDSKGTSTDTQYF. The CDR3 DNA reads as TGTGCCAGCAGTGACTCGAAGGGTACTAGCACAGATACGCAGTATTTT. The chain is built from TRBV6-4 and TRBJ2-3, with D hard to call. Deletions cut 0 bases from V and 0 bases from J, with 10 bases between. The V gene's germline CDR1 is MRHNA and CDR2 SNTAGT. This CDR3 region has 16 residues.

This clonotype was seen a handful of times. This rearrangement joins TRBV24-1 to TRBJ2-7, with 7 bases fitting TRBD1. The CDR3 runs to 12 residues. The trim removed 6 bases at V and 3 bases at J, leaving 1 base unmatched. Germline V gene sequence: CDR1 KGHDR, CDR2 SFDVKD. CDR3 in amino acids: CATSWDSYEQYF. The CDR3, as DNA: TGTGCCACCAGTTGGGACAGCTACGAGCAGTACTTC.

The chain uses TRBV10-3 and TRBJ2-1; no firm D call. V lost 3 bases, J lost 12 bases, and 9 bases lay in between. The CDR3 is 11 amino acids. Germline CDR1 ENHRY, CDR2 SYGVKD. The DNA of the CDR3 is TGTGCCATCAGTGACACCAGGTCGCAGTTCTTC. This encodes CAISDTRSQFF.

This clonotype was counted ten times or more. J is TRBJ1-2 and V is TRBV4-3, with a tentative D call TRBD1 (6 bases). V was cut by 2 bases and J by 4 bases, with 14 bases left in between. Germline V gene lookup returns CDR1 LGHNA and CDR2 YSLEER. The CDR3 consists of 15 residues. CDR3 sequence reads: CASSQRGGSAYGYTF. The CDR3 DNA is TGCGCCAGCAGCCAAAGAGGGGGTTCGGCCTATGGCTACACCTTC.